There are many counts of the clone carrying this T cell receptor beta chain. The entry originates in a study of Graves' ophthalmopathy and Graves' hyperthyroidism. Transcripts of RNA were the source for amplifying TCR beta CDR3 regions. Second-round multiplex PCR followed a first-round RT-PCR using HTBI primers. Each CDR3 protein is one row after TCRdb ran MiXCR on the multiplex PCR reads. The profile shows about 1.1 million distinct CDR3 sequences, less than 45% of them singletons. Material for sequencing was peripheral blood or thyroid tissue (not recorded which). The clonotype comes from an adult man with Graves' hyperthyroidism.

The CDR3: CSARGRMLSPGYTF. CDR3 bases: TGCAGTGCTAGAGGCAGGATGCTTTCCCCTGGCTACACCTTC. The V gene is TRBV20-1, the J gene TRBJ1-2; D call uncertain. This CDR3 has 14 residues. Trimming took 1 base from V and 7 from J, leaving 16 bases between them. Germline CDR1 and CDR2: DFQATT and SNEGSKA (reference sequence).